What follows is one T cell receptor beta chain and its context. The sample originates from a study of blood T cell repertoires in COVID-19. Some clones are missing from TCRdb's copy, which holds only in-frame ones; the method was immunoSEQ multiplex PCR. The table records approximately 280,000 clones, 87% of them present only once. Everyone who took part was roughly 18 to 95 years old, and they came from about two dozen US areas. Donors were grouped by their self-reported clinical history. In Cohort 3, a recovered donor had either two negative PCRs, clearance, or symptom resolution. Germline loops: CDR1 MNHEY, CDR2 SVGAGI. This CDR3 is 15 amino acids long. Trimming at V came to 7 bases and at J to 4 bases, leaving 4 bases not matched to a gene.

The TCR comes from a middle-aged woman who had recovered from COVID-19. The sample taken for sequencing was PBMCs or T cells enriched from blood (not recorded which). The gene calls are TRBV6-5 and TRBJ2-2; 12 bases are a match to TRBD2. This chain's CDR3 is CASNPSGRATGELFF. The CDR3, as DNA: TGTGCCAGCAACCCTAGCGGGAGGGCCACCGGGGAGCTGTTTTTT.